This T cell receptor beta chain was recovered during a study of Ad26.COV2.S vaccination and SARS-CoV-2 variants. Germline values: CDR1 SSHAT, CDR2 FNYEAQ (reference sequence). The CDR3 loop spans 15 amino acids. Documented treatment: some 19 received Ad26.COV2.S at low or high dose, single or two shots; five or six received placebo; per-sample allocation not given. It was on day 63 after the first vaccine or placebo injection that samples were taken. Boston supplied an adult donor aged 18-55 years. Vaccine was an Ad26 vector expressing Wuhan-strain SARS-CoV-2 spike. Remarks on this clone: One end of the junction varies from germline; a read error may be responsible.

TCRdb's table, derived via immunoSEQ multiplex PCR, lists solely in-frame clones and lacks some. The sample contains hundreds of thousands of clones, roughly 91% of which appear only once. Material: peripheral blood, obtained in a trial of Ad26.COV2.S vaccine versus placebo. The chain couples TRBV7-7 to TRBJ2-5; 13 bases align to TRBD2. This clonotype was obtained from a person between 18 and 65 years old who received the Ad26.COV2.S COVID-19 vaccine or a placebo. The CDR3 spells CASSQGTSGVETQYF. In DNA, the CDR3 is TGTGCTAGCAGCCAAGGGACTAGCGGGGTGGAGACCCAGTACTTC.